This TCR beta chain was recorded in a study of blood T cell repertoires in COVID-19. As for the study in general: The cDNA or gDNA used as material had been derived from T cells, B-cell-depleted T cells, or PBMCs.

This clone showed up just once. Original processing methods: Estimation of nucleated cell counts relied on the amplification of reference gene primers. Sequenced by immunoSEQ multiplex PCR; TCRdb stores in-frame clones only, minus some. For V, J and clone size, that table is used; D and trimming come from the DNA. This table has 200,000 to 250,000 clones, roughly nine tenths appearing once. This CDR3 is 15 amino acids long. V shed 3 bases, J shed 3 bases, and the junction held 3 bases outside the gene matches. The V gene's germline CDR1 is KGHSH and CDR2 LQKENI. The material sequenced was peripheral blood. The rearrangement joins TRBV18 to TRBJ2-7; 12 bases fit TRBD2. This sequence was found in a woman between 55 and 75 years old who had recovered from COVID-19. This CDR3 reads CASSPELAGGYEQYF. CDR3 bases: TGTGCCAGCTCACCCGAACTAGCGGGGGGCTACGAGCAGTACTTC. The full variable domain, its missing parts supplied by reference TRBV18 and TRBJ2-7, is NAGVMQNPRHLVRRRGQEARLRCSPMKGHSHVYWYRQLPEEGLKFMVYLQKENIIDESGMPKERFSAEFPKEGPSILRIQQVVRGDSAAYFCASSPELAGGYEQYFGPGTRLTVT.